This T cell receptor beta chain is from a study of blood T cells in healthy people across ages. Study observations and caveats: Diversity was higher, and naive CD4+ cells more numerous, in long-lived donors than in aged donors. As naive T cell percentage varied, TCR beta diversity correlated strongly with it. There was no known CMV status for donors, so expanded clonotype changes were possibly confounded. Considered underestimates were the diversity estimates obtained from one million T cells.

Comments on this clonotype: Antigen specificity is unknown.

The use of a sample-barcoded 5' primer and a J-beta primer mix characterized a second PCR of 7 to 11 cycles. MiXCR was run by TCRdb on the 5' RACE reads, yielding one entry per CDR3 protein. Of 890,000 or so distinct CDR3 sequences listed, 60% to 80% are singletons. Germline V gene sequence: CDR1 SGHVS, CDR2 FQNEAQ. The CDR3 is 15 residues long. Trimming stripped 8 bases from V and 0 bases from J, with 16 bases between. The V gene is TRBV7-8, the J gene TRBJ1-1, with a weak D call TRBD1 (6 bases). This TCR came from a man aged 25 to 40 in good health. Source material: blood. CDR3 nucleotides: TGTGCCAGCCTGGGGGCGCCGGTCATGAACACTGAAGCTTTCTTT. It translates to CASLGAPVMNTEAFF.